This T cell receptor (beta chain) was profiled in a study of blood T cell repertoires in COVID-19. Study overall: Sources were T cells, B-cell-depleted T cells, or PBMCs; the material itself was cDNA or gDNA.

As originally analysed: The assay estimated nucleated cells by amplifying reference gene primers. TCRdb's copy holds only in-frame clones and misses some; the assay was immunoSEQ multiplex PCR. V and J calls and clone size are as listed in that table; D and trimming were resolved from the DNA. This table has 250,000 or so clones, around 90% appearing once. Trimming shortened V by 4 bases and J by 3 bases, and 9 bases separated the two germline ends. The CDR3 runs 13 residues. Germline V gene sequence: CDR1 SQVTM, CDR2 ANQGSEA. This sequence originates from a man younger than 35 with active or convalescent COVID-19. The specimen was peripheral blood. This chain links TRBV29-1 with TRBJ1-4, with a possible D match to TRBD1 (6 bases). Written as DNA, the CDR3 is TGCAGCGTTGCGGGACAACCTAATGAAAAACTGTTTTTT. This encodes CSVAGQPNEKLFF. Using reference TRBV29-1 and TRBJ1-4 for the parts outside the CDR3, the full variable domain is SAVISQKPSRDICQRGTSLTIQCQVDSQVTMMFWYRQQPGQSLTLIATANQGSEATYESGFVIDKFPISRPNLTFSTLTVSNMSPEDSSIYLCSVAGQPNEKLFFGSGTQLSVL.